These 30 T cell receptor beta chains were sequenced from one sample in a study of CD8+CD57+ T cells in acquired aplastic anemia. Both TCR beta VDJ combination and CDR3 sequence profiling were carried out. Genomic DNA was the template for this profiling. TCRdb reprocessed the reads with MiXCR, giving one entry per CDR3 protein. This sample yields 75,000 to 100,000 distinct CDR3 sequences, of which 55% to 75% are seen a single time; 50% to 70% belongs to the top ten. CD8+CD57+ cell expansion had been shown by flow cytometry in patients chosen for sequencing. Sequencing was performed on sorted CD4+, CD8+, or CD8+CD57+ T cells (not recorded which) from PBMCs. The receptors shown here come from a human donor with aplastic anemia.

The chain carries TRBV2 and TRBJ2-2, with TRBD1 as a possible D gene (6 bases). Germline assignment: CDR1 SNHLY and CDR2 FYNNEI. CDR3 length equals 15 residues. Trimming left V 2 bases short and J 1 base short, with 8 bases between. CDR3 coding DNA: TGTGCCAGCAGTGAAACAGGGTGGAACACCGGGGAGCTGTTTTTT. Protein sequence: CASSETGWNTGELFF.

The genes are TRBV11-1 and TRBJ1-6, with 11 bases that match TRBD1. The ends lost 4 bases at V and 10 bases at J; junction bases unmatched: 9. The CDR3 covers 16 residues. Germline V lookup: CDR1 SGHAT, CDR2 FQDESV (reference sequence). The CDR3 loop is CASSSYPGQGESPLHF. DNA for the CDR3: TGTGCCAGCAGCTCATACCCGGGACAGGGGGAATCACCCCTCCACTTT.

The chain employs TRBV15 and TRBJ2-7; the match to TRBD2 covers 9 bases. CDR1 and CDR2 (germline): LNHNV, YYDKDF (reference sequence). The V segment lost 0 bases and the J segment 3 bases; nucleotides outside the gene matches: 9. This CDR3 is built from 17 residues. CDR3 nucleotides: TGTGCCACCAGCAGAGATACCCTAGCGGGAAGCGACTACGAGCAGTACTTC. Translation: CATSRDTLAGSDYEQYF. Complete variable domain (other parts from reference TRBV15 and TRBJ2-7): DAMVIQNPRYQVTQFGKPVTLSCSQTLNHNVMYWYQQKSSQAPKLLFHYYDKDFNNEADTPDNFQSRRPNTSFCFLDIRSPGLGDTAMYLCATSRDTLAGSDYEQYFGPGTRLTVT.

The chain couples TRBV24-1 to TRBJ1-1; the D is unclear. Germline-derived CDR1 and CDR2 are KGHDR and SFDVKD. V was clipped by 10 bases and J by 1 base, with 6 bases between them. This CDR3 has 11 amino acids. CDR3 in DNA: TGTGCCACTAGCCGGAACACTGAAGCTTTCTTT. This sequence encodes CATSRNTEAFF.

The rearrangement joins TRBV5-6 to TRBJ1-1; no reliable D call. CDR1 is SGHDT and CDR2 is YYEEEE in the germline V gene. The CDR3 contains 12 residues. V was cut by 0 bases and J by 7 bases, with 7 bases left in between. The CDR3 DNA sequence: TGTGCCAGCAGCTTGGTCCAGATTGAAGCTTTCTTT. Its protein product is CASSLVQIEAFF.

This clonotype has more than one count but fewer than ten. J is TRBJ2-3 and V is TRBV24-1, with D possibly being TRBD1 or TRBD2 (5 bases each). V lost 12 bases, J lost 2 bases, and 14 bases lay in between. Germline V lookup: CDR1 KGHDR, CDR2 SFDVKD. The CDR3 runs 13 residues. The CDR3: CAVRGSLTDTQYF. CDR3 DNA sequence: TGTGCCGTCCGGGGCAGCCTCACAGATACGCAGTATTTT.

The genes are TRBV7-9 and TRBJ2-5; D might be TRBD1 (5 bases). This CDR3 is built from 16 residues. Trimming took off 1 base at V and 1 base at J, with 13 bases between the two ends. The V gene's germline CDR1 is SEHNR and CDR2 FQNEAQ (reference sequence). The CDR3 reads CASSLGIIDSQETQYF. In nucleotides, the CDR3 is TGTGCCAGCAGCTTAGGGATTATCGACAGCCAAGAGACCCAGTACTTC.

The chain couples TRBV19 to TRBJ1-2; tentative D call: TRBD1 (6 bases). The CDR3 loop spans 13 amino acids. Trimming stripped 2 bases from V and 8 bases from J, with 12 bases between. Germline lookup yields CDR1 LNHDA and CDR2 SQIVND (reference sequence). DNA for the CDR3: TGTGCCAGTAGTATATCACAGGGCGGCGGCTACACCTTC. It translates to CASSISQGGGYTF.

Turning to this clonotype: It is likely a read error, because the conserved phenylalanine at the end of the CDR3 is missing. The rearrangement uses TRBV19 and TRBJ2-3; a weak D match, TRBD1 (6 bases). V was shortened by 6 bases and J by 7 bases, with 17 bases between the two germline ends. Germline V CDR1 and CDR2: LNHDA, SQIVND (reference sequence). The CDR3 is 14 amino acids. In DNA, the CDR3 is TGTGCCAGTAGCCGACGGACAGACGCACATACGCAGTATCTT. Its protein is CASSRRTDAHTQYL.

V and J are TRBV2 and TRBJ1-1; the D is unclear. The V end was cut by 5 bases, the J end by 0 bases, with 7 bases between. The CDR3 has 13 residues. Per germline, CDR1 SNHLY and CDR2 FYNNEI. The CDR3, as DNA: TGTGCCAGCAGTTTACACATGAACACTGAAGCTTTCTTT. It yields the protein CASSLHMNTEAFF.

This clonotype was seen more than once but under ten times. J is TRBJ1-1 and V is TRBV7-8; D unresolved. Trimming pared 4 bases from V and 3 bases from J, leaving 6 bases between. From germline, CDR1 is SGHVS and CDR2 FQNEAQ. This CDR3 has 12 residues. The CDR3 is CASSSEYTEAFF. CDR3 DNA: TGTGCCAGCAGCTCTGAGTACACTGAAGCTTTCTTT.

The rearrangement joins TRBV5-4 to TRBJ2-7, with TRBD1 matching over 9 bases. V shed 4 bases and J 9 bases; nucleotides not matched to a gene: 8. From germline, CDR1 is SGHNT and CDR2 YYREEE (reference sequence). The CDR3 loop spans 13 amino acids. The CDR3, as DNA: TGTGCCAGCAGCCCTGGACAGGGGAAGAGGCAGTACTTC. The encoded protein is CASSPGQGKRQYF.

This clonotype was detected a few times. The V gene is TRBV29-1, the J gene TRBJ2-7; TRBD2 might be the D (6 bases). V lost 7 bases and J 0 bases, leaving 19 bases between the germline ends. CDR3 length equals 15 residues. The V gene's germline CDR1 is SQVTM and CDR2 ANQGSEA. The chain's CDR3 is CSAIGTGANSYEQYF. For the CDR3, the DNA is TGCAGCGCTATAGGAACGGGAGCCAACTCCTACGAGCAGTACTTC.

A single count supports this clonotype. The gene calls are TRBV2 and TRBJ1-2; D unclear. The V gene lost 3 bases and the J gene lost 4 bases, with 15 bases spanning the gap. Per germline, CDR1 SNHLY and CDR2 FYNNEI. The CDR3 sequence is 15 residues long. Written as DNA, the CDR3 is TGTGCCAGCAGTGATGAGGCACATCGGGGCTATGGCTACACCTTC. This gives the protein CASSDEAHRGYGYTF.

The gene calls are TRBV10-3 and TRBJ2-1; TRBD2 matches 11 bases. Germline V CDR1 and CDR2: ENHRY, SYGVKD. The CDR3 consists of 14 residues. The ends lost 4 bases at V and 9 bases at J; junction bases unmatched: 5. This chain's CDR3 is CAISGSGGAGEQFF. The CDR3 DNA reads TGTGCCATCAGTGGTAGCGGGGGGGCCGGTGAGCAGTTCTTC.

This clonotype has only a few counts. The chain combines TRBV7-2 with TRBJ1-1; D is undetermined. The CDR3 loop spans 13 amino acids. The germline V gene has CDR1 SGHTA and CDR2 FQGNSA. V lost 4 bases to trimming and J lost 2 bases, with 8 bases between them. CDR3: CASSSSVNTEAFF. The CDR3, as DNA: TGTGCCAGCAGCTCGTCTGTAAACACTGAAGCTTTCTTT.

The V gene is TRBV10-3, the J gene TRBJ2-3, with D possibly TRBD2 on 6 matching bases. Germline V gives CDR1 ENHRY, CDR2 SYGVKD. The CDR3 has 14 residues. V dropped 2 bases and J dropped 5 bases, with 11 bases sitting between them. In DNA, the CDR3 is TGTGCCATCAGTGAGGCTAGCGATGGAGATACGCAGTATTTT. Residues: CAISEASDGDTQYF.

The rearrangement joins TRBV5-6 to TRBJ2-3; the match to TRBD1 covers 10 bases. This CDR3 is built from 15 residues. Germline assignment: CDR1 SGHDT and CDR2 YYEEEE. V was clipped by 2 bases and J by 6 bases; unmatched bases: 6. CDR3 in DNA: TGTGCCAGCAGCTTCGCGACAGGGGGCCTGGATACGCAGTATTTT. As protein: CASSFATGGLDTQYF. The complete variable domain, with remaining parts taken from reference TRBV5-6 and TRBJ2-3, reads DAGVTQSPTHLIKTRGQQVTLRCSPKSGHDTVSWYQQALGQGPQFIFQYYEEEERQRGNFPDRFSGHQFPNYSSELNVNALLLGDSALYLCASSFATGGLDTQYFGPGTRLTVL.

The chain joins TRBV2 to TRBJ2-7; D may be TRBD2 (6 bases). Germline V gives CDR1 SNHLY, CDR2 FYNNEI. CDR3 length equals 15 residues. Trimming took off 6 bases at V and 2 bases at J, with 17 bases between the two ends. CDR3 nucleotide sequence: TGTGCCAGCAGCCAAGGAACGGGGGAGCCCTACGAGCAGTACTTC. Translated: CASSQGTGEPYEQYF. The full variable domain, completed using reference TRBV2 and TRBJ2-7, is EPEVTQTPSHQVTQMGQEVILRCVPISNHLYFYWYRQILGQKVEFLVSFYNNEISEKSEIFDDQFSVERPDGSNFTLKIRSTKLEDSAMYFCASSQGTGEPYEQYFGPGTRLTVT.

This chain joins TRBV19 and TRBJ2-3, with 7 bases matching TRBD2. The CDR3 consists of 11 residues. Germline CDR1 and CDR2: LNHDA and SQIVND (reference sequence). The V segment lost 8 bases and the J segment 5 bases; nucleotides outside the gene matches: 1. The CDR3 protein is CASGGGDTQYF. CDR3 in DNA: TGTGCCAGTGGCGGGGGAGATACGCAGTATTTT. Full variable domain (remainder filled in from reference TRBV19 and TRBJ2-3): DGGITQSPKYLFRKEGQNVTLSCEQNLNHDAMYWYRQDPGQGLRLIYYSQIVNDFQKGDIAEGYSVSREKKESFPLTVTSAQKNPTAFYLCASGGGDTQYFGPGTRLTVL.

The rearrangement links TRBV6-5 to TRBJ1-1; 7 bases align to TRBD1. Per germline, CDR1 MNHEY and CDR2 SVGAGI. The CDR3 contains 14 residues. V shed 0 bases, J shed 5 bases, and the junction held 3 bases outside the gene matches. CDR3 in amino acids: CASSYSPGGTEAFF. CDR3 coding DNA: TGTGCCAGCAGTTACTCGCCAGGGGGAACTGAAGCTTTCTTT.

The V and J genes are TRBV7-3 and TRBJ2-1; D assignment may be TRBD1 or TRBD2 (5 bases each). Between the trimmed V and J ends, which lost 5 bases and 5 bases, there was a span of 13 bases. CDR1 is SGHTA, CDR2 FQGTGA, per germline. This CDR3 has 14 amino acids. CDR3 sequence: CASSHLGDDNEQFF. CDR3 bases: TGTGCCAGCAGCCACCTTGGGGACGACAATGAGCAGTTCTTC.

The genes are TRBV2 and TRBJ2-7, with no clear D. Trimming left V 6 bases short and J 2 bases short, with 2 bases between. Germline V gene lookup returns CDR1 SNHLY and CDR2 FYNNEI. This CDR3 contains 10 residues. The CDR3 reads CASRAYEQYF. The DNA for the CDR3 is TGTGCCAGCAGGGCCTACGAGCAGTACTTC.

The chain joins TRBV25-1 to TRBJ2-6; D is ambiguous. There are 17 residues in the CDR3. V was pared by 1 base and J by 0 bases, with 10 bases between. From germline, CDR1 is MGHDK and CDR2 SYGVNS. The CDR3 protein is CASSELEISSGANVLTF. The CDR3 DNA reads as TGTGCCAGCAGTGAATTAGAGATTAGCTCTGGGGCCAACGTCCTGACTTTC.

This chain uses TRBV3-1 with TRBJ2-7; D gene ambiguous. Between the trimmed V and J ends, which lost 1 base and 5 bases, there was a span of 9 bases. Per the germline V gene, CDR1 is LGHDT and CDR2 is YNNKEL (reference sequence). The CDR3 runs 13 residues. CDR3 loop: CASSQVGFHEQYF. The CDR3 coding sequence is TGTGCCAGCAGCCAAGTAGGGTTCCACGAGCAGTACTTC.

The chain carries TRBV20-1 and TRBJ1-2, with 9 bases identical to TRBD1. In germline, CDR1 is DFQATT, CDR2 SNEGSKA (reference sequence). Germline trimming cut 6 bases from V and 7 bases from J; bases unmatched to any gene: 12. CDR3 length: 14 residues. The CDR3 loop reads CSALTGTGNGGYTF. CDR3 coding DNA: TGCAGTGCCCTCACCGGGACAGGGAATGGTGGCTACACCTTC.

This chain links TRBV5-6 with TRBJ2-7; possibly TRBD1 for D (6 bases). V was cut by 4 bases and J by 1 base, with 12 bases left in between. This CDR3 spans 14 amino acids. Germline CDR1 is SGHDT and CDR2 is YYEEEE. The chain's CDR3 is CASSRGTGSYEQYF. The CDR3 DNA sequence: TGTGCCAGCAGCCGGGGAACAGGGTCCTACGAGCAGTACTTC.

This sequence joins TRBV19 and TRBJ2-6; the D gene is possibly TRBD1 (6 bases). V lost 4 bases, J lost 1 base, and 11 bases lay in between. The germline CDR1 and CDR2 sequences are LNHDA and SQIVND (reference sequence). The CDR3 spans 16 residues. The CDR3 nucleotides are TGTGCCAGTAGTACACAGGGTAAATCTGGGGCCAACGTCCTGACTTTC. The encoded protein is CASSTQGKSGANVLTF. Variable domain in full (rest from reference TRBV19 and TRBJ2-6): DGGITQSPKYLFRKEGQNVTLSCEQNLNHDAMYWYRQDPGQGLRLIYYSQIVNDFQKGDIAEGYSVSREKKESFPLTVTSAQKNPTAFYLCASSTQGKSGANVLTFGAGSRLTVL.

The chain employs TRBV10-3 and TRBJ1-1, with 7 bases aligning to TRBD1. J lost 5 bases, V lost 5 bases, and 14 bases had no gene match. This CDR3 has 16 residues. CDR1 and CDR2 (germline): ENHRY, SYGVKD. The CDR3 DNA reads TGTGCCATCAGTACTCCCGACAGGGTGGGCAGGACTGAAGCTTTCTTT. Protein: CAISTPDRVGRTEAFF.

V is TRBV25-1 and J is TRBJ2-1; 8 nucleotides agree with TRBD2. CDR3 length: 18 amino acids. Germline assignment: CDR1 MGHDK and CDR2 SYGVNS. The V gene end was trimmed by 2 bases and the J gene end by 5 bases; junction bases not matched to a gene: 14. The CDR3, as DNA: TGTGCCAGCAGTGAACCCCGGATTGGCGGGGGGACCCACAATGAGCAGTTCTTC. Protein product: CASSEPRIGGGTHNEQFF.